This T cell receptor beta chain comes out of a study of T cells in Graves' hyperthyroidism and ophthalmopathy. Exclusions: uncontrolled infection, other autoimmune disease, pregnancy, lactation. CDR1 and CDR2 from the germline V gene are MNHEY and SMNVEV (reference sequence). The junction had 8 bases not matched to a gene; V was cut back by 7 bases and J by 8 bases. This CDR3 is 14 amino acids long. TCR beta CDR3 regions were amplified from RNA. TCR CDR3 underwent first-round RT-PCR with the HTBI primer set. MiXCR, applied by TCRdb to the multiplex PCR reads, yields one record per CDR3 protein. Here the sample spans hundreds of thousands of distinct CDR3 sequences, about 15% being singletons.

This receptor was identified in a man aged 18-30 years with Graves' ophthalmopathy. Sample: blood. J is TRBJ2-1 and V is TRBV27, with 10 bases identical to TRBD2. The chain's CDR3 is CASNIAGGWDEQFF. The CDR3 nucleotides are TGTGCCAGCAATATAGCGGGAGGTTGGGATGAGCAGTTCTTC.